This TCR beta chain was sequenced in a study of response to subunit inactivated influenza vaccine. TCRdb re-derived calls from the RT-PCR reads in MiXCR, one entry per CDR3 protein. The sample carries 550,000 to 600,000 distinct CDR3 sequences, roughly 10% recorded once. This CDR3 region has 13 residues. Study-wide findings and caveats: Each seasonal influenza vaccination, the authors suggested, recruits few new T cells.

Remarks on this clonotype: Its matching antigen is unknown. One end of the junction fails to match germline, which may point to a read error.

The TCR comes from a man aged 50 or older who received an inactivated influenza vaccine. The V and J genes are TRBV12-3 or TRBV12-4 and TRBJ1-1, with 7 bases identical to TRBD1. The starting material was PBMCs from blood, obtained on the day of vaccination. Here the CDR3 reads CPSSSTGDSEAFF. The CDR3 DNA follows: TGTCCCAGCAGTTCTACAGGGGATTCTGAAGCTTTCTTT.